This passage covers 19 T cell receptor beta chains from one sample sequenced in a study of T cells in Graves' hyperthyroidism and ophthalmopathy. Authors of the study amplified TCR beta CDR3 regions from RNA transcripts. The TCR CDR3 was amplified in a first-round RT-PCR using the HTBI primer set. TCRdb reanalysed the multiplex PCR reads using MiXCR and keeps one entry per CDR3 protein. The top ten clones hold 2.5% to 4% of a sample with about 610,000 distinct CDR3 sequences, around 16% of them seen once. Sequenced: blood. Receptors were obtained from a woman in her 40s with Graves' ophthalmopathy.

The chain employs TRBV20-1 and TRBJ1-5; D may be TRBD1 (6 bases). Per germline, CDR1 DFQATT and CDR2 SNEGSKA (reference sequence). The V gene lost 0 bases and the J gene lost 6 bases, with 21 bases spanning the gap. The CDR3 is 17 amino acids. The CDR3 DNA is TGCAGTGCTAGAGATAGGGCCCTTTACAGGGAGGGTCAGCCCCAGCATTTT. It encodes CSARDRALYREGQPQHF.

There are a few counts of this clonotype. The CDR3 reads CASSLSDGNTEAFF. CDR3 nucleotide sequence: TGCGCCAGCAGCTTGTCCGACGGTAACACTGAAGCTTTCTTT. The chain combines TRBV5-1 with TRBJ1-1; no firm D call. This CDR3 has 14 residues. Germline values: CDR1 SGHRS, CDR2 YFSETQ. V was trimmed by 1 base and J by 2 bases, leaving 9 bases between them. The full variable domain, rest sourced from reference TRBV5-1 and TRBJ1-1, is KAGVTQTPRYLIKTRGQQVTLSCSPISGHRSVSWYQQTPGQGLQFLFEYFSETQRNKGNFPGRFSGRQFSNSRSEMNVSTLELGDSALYLCASSLSDGNTEAFFGQGTRLTVV.

This clonotype was seen a few times. This chain connects TRBV29-1 to TRBJ1-1; no firm D call. Germline CDR1 and CDR2: SQVTM and ANQGSEA. The CDR3 covers 16 residues. V was clipped by 5 bases and J by 1 base, with 20 bases between them. CDR3 nucleotides: TGCAGCGTTCGTGTTGGCGGAGTTTTGGGGAACACTGAAGCTTTCTTT. It yields the protein CSVRVGGVLGNTEAFF.

CDR3 residues: CASSLRGRASGTDTQYF. CDR3 coding DNA: TGTGCCAGCAGTTTAAGGGGGAGGGCTAGCGGTACAGATACGCAGTATTTT. The chain combines TRBV12-3 or TRBV12-4 with TRBJ2-3; D possibly corresponds to TRBD2 (7 bases). With 2 bases removed from V and 3 bases from J, the gap between germline ends came to 18 bases. The CDR3 totals 17 residues.

This clonotype was seen many times. V gene TRBV2 combines with J gene TRBJ2-1; maybe TRBD2 (6 bases). CDR3 length: 15 residues. CDR1 and CDR2 from the germline V gene are SNHLY and FYNNEI. Trimming removed 4 bases at V and 3 bases at J, with 13 bases between. As DNA, the CDR3 is TGTGCCAGCAGTGCGGGCGGGAACCTCTACAATGAGCAGTTCTTC. Its protein product is CASSAGGNLYNEQFF.

This clonotype occurred many times. The rearrangement joins TRBV28 to TRBJ2-1, with 14 bases identical to TRBD2. Germline CDR1 MDHEN, CDR2 SYDVKM. V lost 4 bases to trimming and J lost 0 bases; unmatched junction nucleotides: 5. This CDR3 comprises 18 residues. The CDR3 reads CASSSRTSGRPSYNEQFF. In DNA form, the CDR3 reads TGTGCCAGCAGTTCCCGGACTAGCGGGAGGCCCTCCTACAATGAGCAGTTCTTC.

This clonotype was counted many times. This rearrangement joins TRBV12-3 or TRBV12-4 to TRBJ2-4; D gene uncertain. The V gene lost 1 base and the J gene lost 0 bases, with 7 bases spanning the gap. This CDR3 comprises 15 residues. Written as DNA, the CDR3 is TGTGCCAGCAGTTTAGGCCTGCTAGCCAAAAACATTCAGTACTTC. Translated, it gives CASSLGLLAKNIQYF.

This clonotype was seen many times. The chain links TRBV30 to TRBJ1-5; perhaps TRBD1 as D (5 bases). The germline V and J ends were trimmed by 2 bases and 1 base, with 9 bases remaining between them. Germline CDR1 GTSNPN, CDR2 SVGIG (reference sequence). The CDR3 spans 14 residues. The CDR3 reads CAWSTGRSNQPQHF. The CDR3 coding sequence is TGTGCCTGGAGTACAGGTAGGAGCAATCAGCCCCAGCATTTT.

This clonotype was observed a handful of times. V usage is TRBV5-1 and J usage is TRBJ2-1; D remains ambiguous. From germline, CDR1 is SGHRS and CDR2 YFSETQ. The CDR3 is 13 residues long. Trimming left V 0 bases short and J 8 bases short, with 9 bases between. The CDR3 here is CASSLGIGHEQFF. CDR3 DNA sequence: TGCGCCAGCAGCTTGGGGATAGGCCATGAGCAGTTCTTC.

The sample holds many counts of this clonotype. The CDR3 coding sequence is TGCGCCAGCAGCCCCGGGACCATGGGGACTGAAGCTTTCTTT. Protein sequence: CASSPGTMGTEAFF. The rearrangement links TRBV5-1 to TRBJ1-1, with D maybe TRBD1 (5 bases). This CDR3 has 14 amino acids. CDR1 is SGHRS, CDR2 YFSETQ, per germline. Trimming pared 4 bases from V and 5 bases from J, leaving 15 bases between.

The chain uses TRBV12-5 and TRBJ2-1; no clear D gene. The CDR3 is 16 residues long. With 1 base removed from V and 0 bases from J, the gap between germline ends came to 10 bases. CDR1 is LGHNT and CDR2 is FRNRAP in the germline V gene. Written as DNA, the CDR3 is TGTGCTAGTGGTTTGGGGAACCCTAGCTCCTACAATGAGCAGTTCTTC. It is translated as CASGLGNPSSYNEQFF.

This clonotype occurred many times. V gene TRBV20-1 combines with J gene TRBJ2-1; 10 nucleotides agree with TRBD1. The CDR3 contains 15 residues. Germline V gives CDR1 DFQATT, CDR2 SNEGSKA (reference sequence). Unmatched junction bases numbered 9, after V lost 3 bases and J lost 7 bases. CDR3 protein: CSASGGTGAGNEQFF. The CDR3 nucleotides are TGCAGTGCTAGTGGCGGGACAGGGGCGGGTAATGAGCAGTTCTTC.

At least ten counts were recorded for this clonotype. The rearrangement uses TRBV5-1 and TRBJ1-1; D perhaps matches TRBD1 (5 bases). The CDR3 sequence is 16 residues long. V lost 0 bases to trimming and J lost 1 base, with 13 bases between them. Germline assignment: CDR1 SGHRS and CDR2 YFSETQ. The CDR3 DNA is TGCGCCAGCAGCTTGGACGGGGCTTCGCCGAACACTGAAGCTTTCTTT. This sequence encodes CASSLDGASPNTEAFF. Variable domain in full (rest from reference TRBV5-1 and TRBJ1-1): KAGVTQTPRYLIKTRGQQVTLSCSPISGHRSVSWYQQTPGQGLQFLFEYFSETQRNKGNFPGRFSGRQFSNSRSEMNVSTLELGDSALYLCASSLDGASPNTEAFFGQGTRLTVV.

This clonotype was detected ten times or more. V gene TRBV11-2 combines with J gene TRBJ1-2; a possible D gene is TRBD1 (6 bases). Germline V lookup: CDR1 SGHAT, CDR2 FQNNGV. The V end lost 4 bases, the J end lost 4 bases, and 16 bases lay between the germline ends. The CDR3 consists of 15 residues. CDR3 nucleotides: TGTGCCAGCAGCTCCCCGGGGGGGGCGGGCTATGGCTACACCTTC. Its protein is CASSSPGGAGYGYTF. Full variable domain (remainder filled in from reference TRBV11-2 and TRBJ1-2): EAGVAQSPRYKIIEKRQSVAFWCNPISGHATLYWYQQILGQGPKLLIQFQNNGVVDDSQLPKDRFSAERLKGVDSTLKIQPAKLEDSAVYLCASSSPGGAGYGYTFGSGTRLTVV.

The rearrangement links TRBV3-1 to TRBJ1-6; D possibly corresponds to TRBD1 (5 bases). Trimming pared 1 base from V and 0 bases from J, leaving 10 bases between. CDR1 and CDR2 (germline): LGHDT, YNNKEL (reference sequence). The CDR3 extends over 17 amino acids. The CDR3 DNA reads TGTGCCAGCAGCCAAGGGGCAGGGAGCTCCTATAATTCACCCCTCCACTTT. Translation: CASSQGAGSSYNSPLHF.

This clonotype occurred many times. The CDR3 sequence: CASSTGTGINEQYF. The CDR3 coding sequence is TGTGCCAGCAGCACCGGGACAGGGATCAACGAGCAGTACTTC. The rearrangement joins TRBV11-2 to TRBJ2-7; TRBD1 aligns across 9 bases. CDR1 SGHAT and CDR2 FQNNGV come from the germline V gene. This CDR3 has 14 amino acids. V was pared by 5 bases and J by 5 bases, with 7 bases of the junction left unmatched.

This chain links TRBV6-2 or TRBV6-3 with TRBJ2-3, with D unresolved. V was cut by 6 bases and J by 5 bases, with 15 bases left in between. The CDR3 runs 14 residues. The germline gives CDR1 MNHEY, CDR2 SVGEGT. The CDR3 here is CASREVPSIDTQYF. CDR3 nucleotides: TGTGCCAGCAGGGAAGTTCCCTCGATAGATACGCAGTATTTT.

This clonotype was counted many times. This chain uses TRBV5-6 with TRBJ2-1; unclear D gene. The V end lost 2 bases, the J end lost 7 bases, and 13 bases lay between the germline ends. Germline V CDR1 and CDR2: SGHDT, YYEEEE. CDR3 length equals 14 residues. CDR3 bases: TGTGCCAGCAGCTTTTCCCGTAGGAGAAATGAGCAGTTCTTC. This codes for CASSFSRRRNEQFF.

This clonotype was picked up a small number of times. The chain is built from TRBV14 and TRBJ2-7; 8 nucleotides match TRBD1. CDR1 and CDR2 from the germline V gene are SGHDN and FVKESK. J lost 4 bases, V lost 0 bases, and 5 bases had no gene match. The CDR3 is made up of 15 amino acids. This CDR3 is CASSQESRGRYEQYF. The DNA of the CDR3 is TGTGCCAGCAGCCAAGAGTCCAGGGGGCGGTACGAGCAGTACTTC. The full variable domain, rest sourced from reference TRBV14 and TRBJ2-7, is EAGVTQFPSHSVIEKGQTVTLRCDPISGHDNLYWYRRVMGKEIKFLLHFVKESKQDESGMPNNRFLAERTGGTYSTLKVQPAELEDSGVYFCASSQESRGRYEQYFGPGTRLTVT.